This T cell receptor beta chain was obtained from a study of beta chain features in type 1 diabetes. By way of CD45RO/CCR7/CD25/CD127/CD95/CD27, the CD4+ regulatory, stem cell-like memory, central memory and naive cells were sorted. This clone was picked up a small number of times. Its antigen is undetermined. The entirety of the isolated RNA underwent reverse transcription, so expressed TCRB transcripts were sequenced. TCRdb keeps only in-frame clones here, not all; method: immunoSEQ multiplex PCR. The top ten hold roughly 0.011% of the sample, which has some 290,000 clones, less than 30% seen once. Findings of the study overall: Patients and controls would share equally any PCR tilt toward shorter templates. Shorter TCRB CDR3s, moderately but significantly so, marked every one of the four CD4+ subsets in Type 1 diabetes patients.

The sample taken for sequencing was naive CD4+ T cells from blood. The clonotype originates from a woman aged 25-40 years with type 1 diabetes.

The CDR3 loop reads CASSLGHPSSGYTF. The CDR3 DNA is TGTGCCAGCAGTTTGGGACACCCCTCGAGTGGCTACACCTTC. The V gene is TRBV27, the J gene TRBJ1-2; D perhaps matches TRBD1 (6 bases). The CDR3 is 14 amino acids. Germline loops: CDR1 MNHEY, CDR2 SMNVEV (reference sequence). Trimming removed 3 bases from V and 7 bases from J, with 15 bases in between.